This TCR beta chain was captured in a study of blood T cell repertoires in COVID-19. The CDR3 consists of 13 residues. Trimming left V 5 bases short and J 5 bases short, with 10 bases between. Germline V gene data show CDR1 as SGHAT and CDR2 as FQNNGV. Data came from immunoSEQ multiplex PCR; TCRdb stores just in-frame clones and leaves some out. The sample has some 150,000 clones; around 81% are singletons. The receptor comes from a human donor with acute or convalescent COVID-19. The donor label of this sample is uncertain. Sequencing used peripheral blood. The chain joins TRBV11-2 to TRBJ1-3; D is ambiguous. The CDR3, as DNA: TGTGCCAGCAGCCCTGGAGCGAGAAACACCATATATTTT. It is translated as CASSPGARNTIYF.